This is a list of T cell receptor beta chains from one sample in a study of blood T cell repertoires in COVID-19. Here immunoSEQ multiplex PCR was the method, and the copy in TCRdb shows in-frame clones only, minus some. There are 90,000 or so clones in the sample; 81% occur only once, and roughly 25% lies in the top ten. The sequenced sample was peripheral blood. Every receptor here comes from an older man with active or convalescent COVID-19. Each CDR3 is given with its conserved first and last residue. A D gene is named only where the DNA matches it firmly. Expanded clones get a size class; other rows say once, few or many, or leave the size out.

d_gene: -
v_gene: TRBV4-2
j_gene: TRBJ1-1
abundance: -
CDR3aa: CASSLTGSGDTEAFF
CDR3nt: TGTGCCAGCAGCCTCACAGGCAGCGGGGACACTGAAGCTTTCTTT

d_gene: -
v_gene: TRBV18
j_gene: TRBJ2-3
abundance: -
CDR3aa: CASSPRVGSDTQYF
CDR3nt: TGTGCCAGCTCACCCCGGGTTGGGTCAGATACGCAGTATTTT

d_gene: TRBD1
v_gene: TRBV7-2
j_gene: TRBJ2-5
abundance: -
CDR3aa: CASSLPLGTGQETQYF
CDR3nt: TGTGCCAGCAGCTTACCCCTCGGGACAGGTCAAGAGACCCAGTACTTC

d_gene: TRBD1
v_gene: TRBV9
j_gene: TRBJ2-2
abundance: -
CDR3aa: CASSVGAHRGAGELFF
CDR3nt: TGTGCCAGCAGCGTAGGGGCCCACAGGGGAGCCGGGGAGCTGTTTTTT

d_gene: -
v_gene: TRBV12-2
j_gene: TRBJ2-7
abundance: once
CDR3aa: CASRLEGQEINYGQYF
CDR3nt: TGTGCAAGTCGCTTAGAGGGGCAGGAGATTAACTACGGGCAGTACTTC

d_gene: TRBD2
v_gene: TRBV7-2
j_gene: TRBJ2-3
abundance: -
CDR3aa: CASSLAGLAGGLRGTDTQYF
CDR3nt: TGTGCCAGCAGCTTAGCAGGGCTAGCGGGGGGGCTACGTGGCACAGATACGCAGTATTTT

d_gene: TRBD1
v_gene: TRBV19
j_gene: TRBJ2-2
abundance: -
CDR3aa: CASSIDRRTGGIGELFF
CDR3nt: TGTGCCAGTAGTATAGACCGCCGGACAGGGGGGATCGGGGAGCTGTTTTTT

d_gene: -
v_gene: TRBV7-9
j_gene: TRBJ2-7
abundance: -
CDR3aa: CASSEMGATVAYEQYF
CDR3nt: TGTGCCAGCAGCGAGATGGGGGCGACGGTCGCCTACGAGCAGTACTTC

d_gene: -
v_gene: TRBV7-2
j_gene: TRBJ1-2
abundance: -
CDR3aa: CASSLGPGDFNYGYTF
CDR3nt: TGTGCCAGCAGCTTAGGGCCAGGGGATTTTAACTATGGCTACACCTTC

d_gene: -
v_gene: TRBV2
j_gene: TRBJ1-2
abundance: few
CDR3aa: CASTAPTGLGSYGYTF
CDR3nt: TGTGCCAGCACCGCCCCGACAGGTTTAGGTAGCTATGGCTACACCTTC

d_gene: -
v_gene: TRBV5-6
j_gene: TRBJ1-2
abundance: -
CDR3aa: CASSLLGLDGYTF
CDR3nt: TGTGCCAGCAGCTTGTTGGGACTGGATGGCTACACCTTC

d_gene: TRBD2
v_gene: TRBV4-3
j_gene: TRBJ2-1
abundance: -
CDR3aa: CASSPPRASGGAEQFF
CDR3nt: TGCGCCAGCAGCCCCCCCAGGGCTAGCGGTGGAGCTGAGCAGTTCTTC

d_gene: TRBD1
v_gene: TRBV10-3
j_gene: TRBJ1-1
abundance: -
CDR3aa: CAISERTGGMAFF
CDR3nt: TGTGCCATCAGTGAGAGGACAGGGGGAATGGCTTTCTTT

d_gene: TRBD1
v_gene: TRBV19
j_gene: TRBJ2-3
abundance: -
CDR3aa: CASSFQRTGPTDTQYF
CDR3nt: TGTGCCAGTAGTTTCCAGCGGACAGGTCCCACAGATACGCAGTATTTT

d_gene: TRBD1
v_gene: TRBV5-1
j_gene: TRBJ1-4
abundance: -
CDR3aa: CASSLQGAFEKLFF
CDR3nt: TGCGCCAGCAGCCTACAGGGGGCGTTTGAAAAACTGTTTTTT

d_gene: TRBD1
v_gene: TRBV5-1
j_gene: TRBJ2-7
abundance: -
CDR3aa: CASSRGPSLDEQYF
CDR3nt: TGCGCCAGCAGCAGGGGGCCCTCGCTCGACGAGCAGTACTTC

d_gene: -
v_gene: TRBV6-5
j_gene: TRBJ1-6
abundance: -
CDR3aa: CASSYQVVRDSPLHF
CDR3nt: TGTGCCAGCAGCTACCAGGTCGTGCGGGATTCACCCCTCCACTTT

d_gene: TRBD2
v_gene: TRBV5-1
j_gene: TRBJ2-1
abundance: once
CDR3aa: CASSLVSSGGINEQFF
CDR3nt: TGCGCCAGCAGCTTGGTCTCCAGCGGGGGTATCAATGAGCAGTTCTTC

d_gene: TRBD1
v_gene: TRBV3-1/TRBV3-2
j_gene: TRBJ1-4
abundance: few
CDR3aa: CASSRRTGGGAEKLFF
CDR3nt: TGTGCCAGCAGCCGCCGGACAGGGGGAGGTGCGGAAAAACTGTTTTTT

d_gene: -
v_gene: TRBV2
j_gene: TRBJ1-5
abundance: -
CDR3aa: CASKGGISNQPQHF
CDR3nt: TGTGCCAGCAAAGGAGGGATTAGCAATCAGCCCCAGCATTTT

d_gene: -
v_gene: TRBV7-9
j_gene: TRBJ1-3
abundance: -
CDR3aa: CASSRQGNTIYF
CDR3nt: TGTGCCAGCAGCCGACAGGGAAACACCATATATTTT

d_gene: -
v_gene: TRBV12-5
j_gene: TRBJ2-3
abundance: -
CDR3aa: CASVSDGAGADTQYF
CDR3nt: TGTGCTAGTGTCAGCGATGGGGCCGGCGCAGATACGCAGTATTTT

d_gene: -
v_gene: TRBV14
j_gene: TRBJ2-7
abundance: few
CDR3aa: CASSHRSYEQYF
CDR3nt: TGTGCCAGCAGCCATCGTAGCTACGAGCAGTACTTC

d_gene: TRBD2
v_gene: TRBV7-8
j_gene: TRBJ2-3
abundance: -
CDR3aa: CASSLARVAGGRATDTQYF
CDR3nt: TGTGCCAGCAGCTTAGCGAGGGTAGCGGGGGGCAGGGCCACAGATACGCAGTATTTT

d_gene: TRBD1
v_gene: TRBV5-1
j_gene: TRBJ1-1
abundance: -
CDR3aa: CASSWDSQNTEAFF
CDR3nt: TGCGCCAGCAGTTGGGACAGCCAGAACACTGAAGCTTTCTTT

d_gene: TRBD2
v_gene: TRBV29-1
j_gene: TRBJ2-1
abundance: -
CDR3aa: CSVGSGLGGEQFF
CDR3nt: TGCAGCGTTGGCTCGGGACTAGGAGGTGAGCAGTTCTTC

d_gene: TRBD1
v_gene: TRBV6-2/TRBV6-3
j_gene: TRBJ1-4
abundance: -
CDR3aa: CASSYRAPGQGTPNEKLFF
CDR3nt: TGTGCCAGCAGTTACCGCGCCCCGGGACAGGGGACCCCAAATGAAAAACTGTTTTTT

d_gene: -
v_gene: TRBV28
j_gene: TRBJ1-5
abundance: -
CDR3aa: CATLGGIIRPQHF
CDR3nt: TGTGCCACCCTTGGGGGGATCATAAGGCCCCAGCATTTT

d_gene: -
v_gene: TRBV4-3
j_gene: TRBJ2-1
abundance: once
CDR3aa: CASSQQPGNEQFF
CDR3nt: TGCGCCAGCAGCCAGCAACCGGGGAATGAGCAGTTCTTC

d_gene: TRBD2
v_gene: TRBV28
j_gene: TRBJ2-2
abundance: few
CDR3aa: CASSFPISGVGELFF
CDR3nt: TGTGCCAGCAGTTTCCCCATTAGCGGGGTCGGGGAGCTGTTTTTT

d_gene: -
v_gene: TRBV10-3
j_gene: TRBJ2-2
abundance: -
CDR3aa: CAISEQGRVNTGELFF
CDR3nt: TGTGCCATCAGTGAGCAGGGAAGGGTGAACACCGGGGAGCTGTTTTTT

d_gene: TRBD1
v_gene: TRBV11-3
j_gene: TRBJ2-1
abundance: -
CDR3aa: CASRLTGSNEQFF
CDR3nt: TGTGCCAGCAGGCTGACAGGGTCCAATGAGCAGTTCTTC

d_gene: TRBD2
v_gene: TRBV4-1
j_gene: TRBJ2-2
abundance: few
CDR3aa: CASSQALTGGNTGELFF
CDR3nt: TGCGCCAGCAGCCAAGCTCTCACGGGGGGAAACACCGGGGAGCTGTTTTTT

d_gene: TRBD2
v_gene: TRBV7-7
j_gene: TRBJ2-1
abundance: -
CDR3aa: CASSLGASGGYEQFF
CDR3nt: TGTGCCAGCAGCTTAGGTGCTAGCGGGGGTTATGAGCAGTTCTTC

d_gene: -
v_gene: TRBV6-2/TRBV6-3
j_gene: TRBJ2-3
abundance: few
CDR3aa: CASSPLHAARILSTDTQYF
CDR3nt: TGTGCCAGCAGTCCCCTACACGCCGCTAGGATCCTTAGCACAGATACGCAGTATTTT

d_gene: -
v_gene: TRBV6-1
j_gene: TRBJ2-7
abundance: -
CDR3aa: CASSEERFSYEQYF
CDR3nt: TGTGCCAGCAGTGAAGAACGGTTCTCCTACGAGCAGTACTTC

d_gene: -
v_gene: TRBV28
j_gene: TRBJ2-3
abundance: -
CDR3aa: CASSGGGGTDTQYF
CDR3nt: TGTGCCAGCAGTGGGGGGGGCGGCACAGATACGCAGTATTTT

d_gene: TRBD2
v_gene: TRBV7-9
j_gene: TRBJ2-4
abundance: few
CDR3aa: CASSLSGAIAKNIQYF
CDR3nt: TGTGCCAGCAGCTTAAGCGGGGCAATAGCCAAAAACATTCAGTACTTC

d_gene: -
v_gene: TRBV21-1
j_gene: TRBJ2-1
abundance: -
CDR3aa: CASSKVRFSGDDNEQFF
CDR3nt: TGTGCCAGCAGCAAAGTTCGGTTTAGCGGGGATGACAATGAGCAGTTCTTC

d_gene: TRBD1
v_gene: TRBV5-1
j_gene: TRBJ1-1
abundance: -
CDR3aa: CASTPRTGGYRTEAFF
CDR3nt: TGCGCCAGCACCCCGCGGACAGGGGGTTATCGCACTGAAGCTTTCTTT

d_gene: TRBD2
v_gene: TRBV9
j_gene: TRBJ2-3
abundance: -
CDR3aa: CASSVSGGTDTQYF
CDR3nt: TGTGCCAGCAGCGTAAGCGGGGGCACAGATACGCAGTATTTT

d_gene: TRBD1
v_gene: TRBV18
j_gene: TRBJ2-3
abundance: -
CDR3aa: CASSQTGGRTDTQYF
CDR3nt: TGTGCCAGCTCACAGACAGGGGGAAGGACAGATACGCAGTATTTT

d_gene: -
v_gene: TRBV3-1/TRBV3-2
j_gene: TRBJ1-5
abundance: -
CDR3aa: CASSQDQGSNQPQHF
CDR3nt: TGTGCCAGCAGCCAAGATCAGGGGAGCAATCAGCCCCAGCATTTT

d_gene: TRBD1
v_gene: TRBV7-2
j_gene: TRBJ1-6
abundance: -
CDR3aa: CASSLALGQGASPLHF
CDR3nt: TGTGCCAGCAGCTTAGCCTTGGGACAGGGGGCTTCACCCCTCCACTTT

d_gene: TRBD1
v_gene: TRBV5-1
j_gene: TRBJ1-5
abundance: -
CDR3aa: CASSPGDRGVQPQHF
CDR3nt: TGCGCCAGCAGCCCCGGGGACAGGGGGGTTCAGCCCCAGCATTTT

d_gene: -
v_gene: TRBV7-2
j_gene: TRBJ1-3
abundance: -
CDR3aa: CASSLGGGRMNTIYF
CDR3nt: TGTGCCAGCAGCTTAGGTGGCGGTCGTATGAACACCATATATTTT